These 5 T cell receptor beta chains were sequenced from one sample in a study of blood T cell repertoires in COVID-19. Libraries were prepared by immunoSEQ multiplex PCR; TCRdb keeps only in-frame clonotypes and omits some of them. The sample has 250,000 or so clones; around 83% are singletons. Input material: peripheral blood. Receptor source: an older man with acute or convalescent COVID-19.

The genes are TRBV4-1 and TRBJ2-3; TRBD1 might be the D (5 bases). V was trimmed by 2 bases and J by 5 bases, leaving 17 bases between them. Per germline, CDR1 MGHRA and CDR2 YSYEKL. The CDR3 is 16 residues long. This CDR3 reads CASSQPSGLGRDTQYF. The CDR3 region has the DNA TGCGCCAGCAGCCAACCTTCAGGGTTGGGGCGAGATACGCAGTATTTT.

The chain recombines TRBV5-1 with TRBJ2-3, with D possibly matching TRBD2 (7 bases). Trimming stripped 0 bases from V and 3 bases from J, with 14 bases between. From germline, CDR1 is SGHRS and CDR2 YFSETQ. CDR3 length: 16 residues. CDR3: CASSLAPGGTTDTQYF. The CDR3 bases are TGCGCCAGCAGCTTGGCCCCCGGGGGGACAACAGATACGCAGTATTTT.

The chain joins TRBV2 to TRBJ1-5; 7 bases match TRBD1. Germline CDR1 and CDR2: SNHLY and FYNNEI. The CDR3 is 14 amino acids. Losses at the gene ends were 4 bases for V and 2 bases for J; bases not matched to a gene: 2. The CDR3 loop reads CASSAGTGNQPQHF. The DNA for the CDR3 is TGTGCCAGCAGTGCCGGGACAGGCAATCAGCCCCAGCATTTT.

The rearrangement joins TRBV14 to TRBJ2-4, with no clear D. V was clipped by 0 bases and J by 7 bases, with 7 bases between them. The CDR3 totals 13 residues. Germline CDR1 and CDR2: SGHDN and FVKESK. This CDR3 is CASSQDLRNIQYF. The CDR3, as DNA: TGTGCCAGCAGCCAAGATCTCCGGAACATTCAGTACTTC.

The chain recombines TRBV7-3 with TRBJ2-1; a possible D gene is TRBD2 (5 bases). The V gene's germline CDR1 is SGHTA and CDR2 FQGTGA. The V and J ends lost 5 bases and 8 bases respectively, with 19 bases between them. The CDR3 length is 15 residues. The CDR3 DNA reads as TGTGCCAGCAGCGGTAGGAGCGGAGTAACCGATGAGCAGTTCTTC. Encoded protein: CASSGRSGVTDEQFF.